The T cell receptor (beta chain) described here comes from a study of identical twins' blood T cells. TCRdb analysed the 5' RACE reads with MiXCR anew, one entry per CDR3 protein. The sample holds fewer than 450,000 distinct CDR3 sequences, 28% seen once. This clonotype has more than one count but fewer than ten. Germline CDR1 is LGHDT and CDR2 is YNNKEL (reference sequence). V was pared by 4 bases and J by 0 bases, with 13 bases between. This CDR3 has 16 amino acids. The sample comprised PBMCs. This clonotype was sampled from a woman aged 18-55 years in good health. The chain links TRBV3-1 to TRBJ1-3; the D is unclear. CDR3 amino acids: CASSRTTQNSGNTIYF. The CDR3 nucleotides are TGTGCCAGCAGCCGTACGACACAAAACTCTGGAAACACCATATATTTT.